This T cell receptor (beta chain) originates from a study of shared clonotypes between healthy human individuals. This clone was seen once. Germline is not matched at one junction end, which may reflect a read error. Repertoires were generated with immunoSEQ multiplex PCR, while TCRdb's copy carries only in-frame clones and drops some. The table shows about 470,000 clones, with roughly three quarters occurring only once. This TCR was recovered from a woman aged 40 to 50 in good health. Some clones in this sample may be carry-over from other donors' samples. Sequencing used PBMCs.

The CDR3 DNA follows: TGCGGCGTTGATGGGGCGGTCAGCTCCTACAATGAGCAGTTCTTC. Its translation: CGVDGAVSSYNEQFF. The genes are TRBV29-1 and TRBJ2-1; a weak D match, TRBD1 (5 bases). Germline V CDR1 and CDR2: SQVTM, ANQGSEA. There are 15 residues in the CDR3.